This TCR beta chain was identified in a study of T cell changes during pregnancy in multiple sclerosis. V lost 6 bases to trimming and J lost 0 bases, with 16 bases between them. The CDR3 covers 16 residues. The germline V gene has CDR1 SGHAT and CDR2 FQNNGV. The repertoire was sequenced with immunoSEQ multiplex PCR; TCRdb's copy has only in-frame clones and lacks some. The sample consists of around 56,000 clones, 75% to 95% of them appearing once. The specimen was peripheral blood, collected in the first trimester of pregnancy. This TCR derives from a female donor in good health, enrolled as a control in a pregnancy study. V and J are TRBV11-2 and TRBJ2-3, with no clear D. The CDR3 coding sequence is TGTGCCAGCAGAACGGGTCCGGTTCGTAGCACAGATACGCAGTATTTT. This translates into CASRTGPVRSTDTQYF.